This T cell receptor (beta chain) was found in a study of shared clonotypes between healthy human individuals. Study observations and caveats: Sharing across four donors was highest in naive CD4 (roughly 5%) and lowest in memory CD8 (about 0.4%). Clonotypes shared by all four sorted-subset donors had higher generation probabilities than non-shared clonotypes.

CD8 cells regarded as naive lacked CD45RO, were positively chosen for CCR7, and omitted terminally differentiated effector memory CD45RA+ cells. Germline V gene lookup returns CDR1 MGHRA and CDR2 YSYEKL. This CDR3 has 13 amino acids. V lost 1 base and J 2 bases, leaving 6 bases between the germline ends. The assay used deep level. Assay used: immunoSEQ multiplex PCR; TCRdb lists only in-frame clones, some missing. Of about 2.2 million clones listed, around 93% were seen once; the top ten hold roughly 1.7%. As to this clone: Its antigen is not known. Other DNA sequences from this sample encode an identical CDR3 as well.

The specimen was naive CD8+ T cells from PBMCs. The receptor was derived from a man aged 18 to 35 in good health. Some clones in this sample may be carry-over from other donors' samples. This sequence joins TRBV4-1 and TRBJ2-7; D not certain. CDR3 protein: CASSQGRAYEQYF. The CDR3 coding sequence is TGCGCCAGCAGCCAAGGACGGGCCTACGAGCAGTACTTC.